The clone carrying this T cell receptor (beta chain) showed up many times. Authors of the study amplified TCR beta CDR3 regions from RNA transcripts. A set of HTBI primers served as the primers for a first-round RT-PCR of the TCR CDR3. Via MiXCR, TCRdb re-called the multiplex PCR reads, giving one row per CDR3 protein. The sample records under 250,000 distinct CDR3 sequences, roughly 17% being singletons. Losses at the gene ends were 7 bases for V and 4 bases for J; bases not matched to a gene: 11. The V gene's germline CDR1 is SNHLY and CDR2 FYNNEI. CDR3 size: 18 residues. This sample is part of a study of T cells in Graves' hyperthyroidism and ophthalmopathy.

Sequences were obtained from blood. This sequence originates from a woman in her 50s with Graves' hyperthyroidism. This chain links TRBV2 with TRBJ2-6, with 12 bases matching TRBD2. The CDR3 here is CASTRRTSGALGANVLTF. For the CDR3, the DNA is TGTGCCAGCACCCGAAGGACTAGCGGGGCACTAGGGGCCAACGTCCTGACTTTC. Based on the CDR3 plus reference TRBV2 and TRBJ2-6, the full variable domain is EPEVTQTPSHQVTQMGQEVILRCVPISNHLYFYWYRQILGQKVEFLVSFYNNEISEKSEIFDDQFSVERPDGSNFTLKIRSTKLEDSAMYFCASTRRTSGALGANVLTFGAGSRLTVL.